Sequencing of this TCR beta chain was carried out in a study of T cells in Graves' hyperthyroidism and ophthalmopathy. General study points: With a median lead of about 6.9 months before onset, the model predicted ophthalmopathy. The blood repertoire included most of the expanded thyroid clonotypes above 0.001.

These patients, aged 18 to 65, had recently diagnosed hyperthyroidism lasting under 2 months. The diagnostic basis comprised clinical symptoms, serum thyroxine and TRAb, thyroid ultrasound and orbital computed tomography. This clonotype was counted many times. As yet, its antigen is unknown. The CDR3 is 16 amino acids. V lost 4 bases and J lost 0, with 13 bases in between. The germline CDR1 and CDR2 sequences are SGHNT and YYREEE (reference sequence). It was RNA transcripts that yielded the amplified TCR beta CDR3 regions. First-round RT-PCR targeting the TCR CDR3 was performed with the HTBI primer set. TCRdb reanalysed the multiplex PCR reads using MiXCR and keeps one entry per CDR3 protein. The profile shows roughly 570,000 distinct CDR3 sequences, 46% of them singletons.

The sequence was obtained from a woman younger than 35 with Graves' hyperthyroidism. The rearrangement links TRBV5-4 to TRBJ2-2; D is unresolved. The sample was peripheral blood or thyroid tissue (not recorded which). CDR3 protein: CASSPTSTANTGELFF. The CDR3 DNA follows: TGTGCCAGCAGCCCTACGTCCACCGCGAACACCGGGGAGCTGTTTTTT.